The next 28 T cell receptor beta chains were all read from a single sample in a study of blood T cell repertoires in COVID-19. Libraries were prepared by immunoSEQ multiplex PCR; TCRdb keeps only in-frame clonotypes and omits some of them. The data hold over 150,000 clones, with about 85% observed a single time. Sequenced sample: PBMCs or T cells enriched from blood (not recorded which). The receptors come from a man aged 40-49 years who had recovered from COVID-19.

V is TRBV7-2 and J is TRBJ1-5, with D possibly TRBD1 on 6 matching bases. CDR3 length equals 13 residues. The germline CDR1 and CDR2 sequences are SGHTA and FQGNSA. Trimming pared 3 bases from V and 6 bases from J, leaving 9 bases between. The CDR3 region has the DNA TGTGCCAGCAGCTTCATACAGGGTCAGCCCCAGCATTTT. It translates to CASSFIQGQPQHF. The variable domain in full, with the rest retrieved from reference TRBV7-2 and TRBJ1-5, is GAGVSQSPSNKVTEKGKDVELRCDPISGHTALYWYRQSLGQGLEFLIYFQGNSAPDKSGLPSDRFSAERTGGSVSTLTIQRTQQEDSAVYLCASSFIQGQPQHFGDGTRLSIL.

The V call is TRBV6-6, the J call TRBJ1-5, with 7 positions matching TRBD1. Germline V CDR1 and CDR2: MNHNY, SVGAGI (reference sequence). V lost 5 bases, J lost 0 bases, and 16 bases stayed unmatched. The CDR3 runs to 19 residues. This CDR3 is CASSPLDRAPRYSNQPQHF. In DNA form, the CDR3 reads TGTGCCAGCAGTCCCCTCGACAGGGCCCCCCGATATAGCAATCAGCCCCAGCATTTT.

The V and J genes are TRBV5-5 and TRBJ2-7; 9 bases are a match to TRBD1. The V gene's germline CDR1 is SGHKS and CDR2 YYEKEE (reference sequence). Losses at the gene ends were 1 base for V and 3 bases for J; bases not matched to a gene: 5. The CDR3 runs 15 residues. CDR3 sequence: CASSLSGTGFYEQYF. DNA of the CDR3: TGTGCCAGCAGCTTGTCCGGGACAGGGTTCTACGAGCAGTACTTC.

The rearrangement joins TRBV28 to TRBJ2-7, with no clear D. V was cut by 4 bases and J by 6 bases, with 10 bases left in between. The CDR3 consists of 12 residues. The V gene's germline CDR1 is MDHEN and CDR2 SYDVKM. The CDR3 spells CASSSSTGEQYF. The CDR3 nucleotides read TGTGCCAGCAGTTCGTCTACCGGCGAGCAGTACTTC. Variable domain in full (rest from reference TRBV28 and TRBJ2-7): DVKVTQSSRYLVKRTGEKVFLECVQDMDHENMFWYRQDPGLGLRLIYFSYDVKMKEKGDIPEGYSVSREKKERFSLILESASTNQTSMYLCASSSSTGEQYFGPGTRLTVT.

The rearrangement links TRBV28 to TRBJ2-2; D gene unclear. Germline CDR1 reads MDHEN; CDR2 reads SYDVKM. The CDR3 extends over 16 amino acids. V shed 2 bases and J shed 6 bases, with 16 bases lying between them. The CDR3: CASSLSPTSPPGELFF. CDR3 coding DNA: TGTGCCAGCAGTTTAAGCCCCACCTCTCCCCCCGGGGAGCTGTTTTTT. The variable domain in full, with the rest retrieved from reference TRBV28 and TRBJ2-2, is DVKVTQSSRYLVKRTGEKVFLECVQDMDHENMFWYRQDPGLGLRLIYFSYDVKMKEKGDIPEGYSVSREKKERFSLILESASTNQTSMYLCASSLSPTSPPGELFFGEGSRLTVL.

V gene TRBV6-2 or TRBV6-3 combines with J gene TRBJ2-3; 10 nucleotides align to TRBD2. V shed 5 bases, J shed 9 bases, and the junction held 14 bases outside the gene matches. This CDR3 spans 16 amino acids. Germline V gives CDR1 MNHEY, CDR2 SVGEGT. CDR3 in DNA: TGTGCCAGCAGTGTACCCGGACTAGCGGCCCCAGGGACGCAGTATTTT. Translation: CASSVPGLAAPGTQYF.

V is TRBV27 and J is TRBJ2-1; D might be TRBD2 (7 bases). The CDR3 is 15 amino acids. Germline CDR1 reads MNHEY; CDR2 reads SMNVEV (reference sequence). Trimming pared 0 bases from V and 2 bases from J, leaving 8 bases between. The CDR3 here is CASSLSGGPYNEQFF. The CDR3 DNA follows: TGTGCCAGCAGTTTATCGGGGGGGCCCTACAATGAGCAGTTCTTC.

This rearrangement joins TRBV18 to TRBJ1-1; no definite D call. Germline CDR1 reads KGHSH; CDR2 reads LQKENI. Trimming cost V 2 bases and J 3 bases, with 7 bases left between them. The length of the CDR3 is 13 residues. For the CDR3, the DNA is TGTGCCAGCTCACCAACACGGGACACTGAAGCTTTCTTT. Its protein is CASSPTRDTEAFF. Drawing the rest from reference TRBV18 and TRBJ1-1, the complete variable domain is NAGVMQNPRHLVRRRGQEARLRCSPMKGHSHVYWYRQLPEEGLKFMVYLQKENIIDESGMPKERFSAEFPKEGPSILRIQQVVRGDSAAYFCASSPTRDTEAFFGQGTRLTVV.

The chain joins TRBV18 to TRBJ1-3, with 8 bases that match TRBD1. The CDR3 is 15 amino acids. From germline, CDR1 is KGHSH and CDR2 LQKENI. The V gene end was trimmed by 6 bases and the J gene end by 7 bases; junction bases not matched to a gene: 11. This CDR3 reads CASSQGTGQSNTIYF. CDR3 coding DNA: TGTGCCAGCTCCCAGGGGACAGGTCAATCTAACACCATATATTTT.

V usage is TRBV6-6 and J usage is TRBJ1-1; 7 bases agree with TRBD1. CDR3 length equals 15 residues. The germline V gene encodes CDR1 MNHNY and CDR2 SVGAGI (reference sequence). Unmatched junction bases numbered 9, after V lost 4 bases and J lost 4 bases. The CDR3, as DNA: TGTGCCAGCAGTTCCCGACAGGGCGAGGGCACTGAAGCTTTCTTT. Translating gives CASSSRQGEGTEAFF.

This chain uses TRBV27 with TRBJ1-2; possible D gene TRBD1, 6 bases. The V gene's germline CDR1 is MNHEY and CDR2 SMNVEV (reference sequence). The V and J ends lost 2 bases and 6 bases respectively, with 19 bases between them. This CDR3 contains 16 residues. CDR3 protein: CASSLQGFSPLDGYTF. The CDR3 nucleotides read TGTGCCAGCAGTTTACAGGGGTTCTCCCCCCTCGATGGCTACACCTTC.

The V call is TRBV2, the J call TRBJ1-3; D is unresolved. Germline values: CDR1 SNHLY, CDR2 FYNNEI. V was cut by 2 bases and J by 8 bases, with 7 bases left in between. There are 12 residues in the CDR3. The CDR3, as DNA: TGTGCCAGCAGTGAACGCCGGGACACCATATATTTT. It encodes CASSERRDTIYF.

In this sample, this clone turned up once. The V and J genes are TRBV18 and TRBJ2-5, with TRBD2 matching 8 bases. J lost 3 bases, V lost 8 bases, and 2 bases had no gene match. Germline V lookup: CDR1 KGHSH, CDR2 LQKENI. CDR3 size: 12 residues. CDR3 protein: CASAGGEETQYF. DNA for the CDR3: TGTGCCAGCGCGGGGGGAGAAGAGACCCAGTACTTC.

This clone was counted once. The gene calls are TRBV11-2 and TRBJ2-7; 10 bases fit TRBD1. The CDR3 extends over 15 amino acids. In germline, CDR1 is SGHAT, CDR2 FQNNGV. Trimming removed 5 bases from V and 3 bases from J; junction bases left unmatched: 7. The CDR3 DNA reads as TGTGCCAGCAGCCCGGGACAGGGGACCTTCTACGAGCAGTACTTC. Encoded protein: CASSPGQGTFYEQYF.

The genes are TRBV12-3 or TRBV12-4 and TRBJ2-1; D is perhaps TRBD2 (6 bases). The V and J ends lost 9 bases and 10 bases respectively, with 13 bases between them. The CDR3 sequence is 11 residues long. The CDR3 DNA is TGTGCCAGTCTCGGGAGTTGGGAGCAGTTCTTC. The encoded protein is CASLGSWEQFF.

The V and J genes are TRBV30 and TRBJ1-4; D gene ambiguous. Germline V gene sequence: CDR1 GTSNPN, CDR2 SVGIG (reference sequence). There are 12 residues in the CDR3. Trimming left V 2 bases short and J 3 bases short, with 4 bases between. DNA for the CDR3: TGTGCCTGGAGTACGGCTAATGAAAAACTGTTTTTT. Translated, it gives CAWSTANEKLFF.

This rearrangement joins TRBV30 to TRBJ1-6; 10 nucleotides match TRBD1. The ends lost 3 bases at V and 9 bases at J; junction bases unmatched: 5. Per the germline V gene, CDR1 is GTSNPN and CDR2 is SVGIG (reference sequence). The CDR3 has 14 residues. The CDR3 reads CAWRWTGGISPLHF. The DNA for the CDR3 is TGTGCCTGGAGATGGACAGGGGGTATTTCACCCCTCCACTTT.

The V gene is TRBV7-9, the J gene TRBJ2-1; 11 bases agree with TRBD2. This CDR3 is 16 amino acids long. With 5 bases clipped from V and 8 bases from J, the junction kept 11 bases outside the gene matches. The germline CDR1 and CDR2 sequences are SEHNR and FQNEAQ (reference sequence). The CDR3 protein is CASSGLLAGVDDEQFF. In DNA form, the CDR3 reads TGTGCCAGCAGCGGCCTACTAGCGGGGGTGGACGATGAGCAGTTCTTC.

CDR3 protein: CAISESGDSGKGGQPQHF. Here the CDR3 DNA reads TGTGCCATCAGTGAGTCGGGAGACAGCGGGAAGGGAGGTCAGCCCCAGCATTTT. The rearrangement joins TRBV10-3 to TRBJ1-5; tentative D call: TRBD1 (5 bases). This CDR3 has 18 amino acids. Germline values: CDR1 ENHRY, CDR2 SYGVKD. V lost 0 bases and J lost 6, with 21 bases in between.

The rearrangement links TRBV7-3 to TRBJ1-2, with TRBD1 matching over 8 bases. This CDR3 region has 14 residues. CDR1 SGHTA and CDR2 FQGTGA come from the germline V gene. V was pared by 4 bases and J by 4 bases, with 5 bases of the junction left unmatched. This chain's CDR3 is CASSSSGQVYGYTF. The DNA for the CDR3 is TGTGCCAGCAGCTCGTCGGGACAGGTCTATGGCTACACCTTC.

V is TRBV27 and J is TRBJ1-2; D remains unclear. Germline CDR1 MNHEY, CDR2 SMNVEV (reference sequence). This CDR3 comprises 14 residues. The V and J ends lost 4 bases and 5 bases respectively, with 14 bases between them. For the CDR3, the DNA is TGTGCCAGCAGTTCCAGCCGAGCGGGGTATGGCTACACCTTC. Protein: CASSSSRAGYGYTF.

CDR3 loop: CASSERGRGSGKAFF. CDR3 in DNA: TGTGCCAGCAGTGAACGTGGCAGGGGATCGGGGAAAGCTTTCTTT. V usage is TRBV6-1 and J usage is TRBJ1-1, with TRBD1 as a possible D gene (6 bases). The CDR3 spans 15 residues. Germline CDR1 and CDR2: MNHNS and SASEGT. The germline V and J ends were trimmed by 2 bases and 9 bases, with 19 bases remaining between them.

CDR3 sequence: CASSLGPQAVDGYTF. The CDR3 coding sequence is TGCGCCAGCAGCTTGGGCCCACAGGCGGTCGACGGCTACACCTTC. V gene TRBV5-1 combines with J gene TRBJ1-2; tentatively, D is TRBD1 (5 bases). Deletions cut 0 bases from V and 8 bases from J, with 17 bases between. The CDR3 covers 15 residues. The V gene's germline CDR1 is SGHRS and CDR2 YFSETQ.

The chain links TRBV5-4 to TRBJ2-3; D may be TRBD1 (5 bases). The CDR3 has 15 amino acids. V gave up 3 bases and J gave up 3 bases, with 14 bases separating them. From germline, CDR1 is SGHNT and CDR2 YYREEE (reference sequence). The CDR3 region is CASSWQGIGTDTQYF. CDR3 coding DNA: TGTGCCAGCAGCTGGCAGGGAATCGGAACAGATACGCAGTATTTT.

The V and J genes are TRBV28 and TRBJ1-1; no clear D. The CDR3 extends over 11 amino acids. V was pared by 8 bases and J by 6 bases, with 10 bases between. The V gene's germline CDR1 is MDHEN and CDR2 SYDVKM. CDR3 loop: CASPGQSEAFF. The CDR3 DNA sequence: TGTGCCAGCCCTGGGCAGTCTGAAGCTTTCTTT.

This clone was seen only a few times. J is TRBJ2-5 and V is TRBV4-1, with TRBD2 matching 8 bases. The CDR3 consists of 16 residues. V trimming: 2 bases; J trimming: 1 base; junction bases outside the gene matches: 6. Germline loops: CDR1 MGHRA, CDR2 YSYEKL. CDR3 coding DNA: TGCGCCAGCAGCCAACCTATTCTAGCGGGCCAAGAGACCCAGTACTTC. It encodes CASSQPILAGQETQYF.

This clone was seen a single time. The V call is TRBV6-5, the J call TRBJ2-7, with D maybe TRBD1 (6 bases). The V end lost 4 bases, the J end lost 3 bases, and 10 bases lay between the germline ends. The CDR3 length is 13 residues. CDR1 is MNHEY, CDR2 SVGAGI, per germline. The CDR3 nucleotides are TGTGCCAGCAGTTCAGAGACAGGCTACGAGCAGTACTTC. This sequence encodes CASSSETGYEQYF.

This CDR3 reads CASSPSGLAREQYF. In DNA form, the CDR3 reads TGTGCCAGCAGCCCGTCGGGACTAGCGAGGGAGCAGTACTTC. The chain employs TRBV9 and TRBJ2-7, with 10 bases that match TRBD2. CDR1 and CDR2 (germline): SGDLS, YYNGEE. V lost 4 bases to trimming and J lost 7 bases; unmatched junction nucleotides: 8. This CDR3 spans 14 amino acids.